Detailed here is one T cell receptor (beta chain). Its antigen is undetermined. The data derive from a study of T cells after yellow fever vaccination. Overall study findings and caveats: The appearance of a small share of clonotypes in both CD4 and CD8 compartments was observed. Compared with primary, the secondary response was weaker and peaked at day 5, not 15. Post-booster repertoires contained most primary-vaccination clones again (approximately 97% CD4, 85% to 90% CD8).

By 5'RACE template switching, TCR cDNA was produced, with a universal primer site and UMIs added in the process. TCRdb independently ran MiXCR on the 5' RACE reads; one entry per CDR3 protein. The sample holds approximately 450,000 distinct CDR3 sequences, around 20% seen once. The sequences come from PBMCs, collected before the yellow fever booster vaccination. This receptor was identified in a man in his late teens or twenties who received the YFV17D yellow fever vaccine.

Here the CDR3 reads CASSFLAPGETQYF. As DNA, the CDR3 is TGTGCCAGCAGCTTCCTAGCGCCAGGGGAGACCCAGTACTTC. The chain uses TRBV11-2 and TRBJ2-5, with a possible D match to TRBD2 (6 bases). CDR1 is SGHAT, CDR2 FQNNGV, per germline. Trimming took off 3 bases at V and 5 bases at J, with 13 bases between the two ends. The CDR3 has 14 amino acids.